One and the same sample provided the 21 T cell receptor beta chains below, sequenced in a study of blood T cell repertoires in COVID-19. TCRdb's table, derived via immunoSEQ multiplex PCR, lists solely in-frame clones and lacks some. The sample has around 160,000 clones, approximately 83% seen once. The sequenced sample was peripheral blood. The origin of the receptors is a woman aged 60 to 75 with COVID-19, enrolled during active disease.

The gene calls are TRBV24-1 and TRBJ1-2, with 7 bases that match TRBD1. The CDR3 is 18 amino acids. Per the germline V gene, CDR1 is KGHDR and CDR2 is SFDVKD. V shed 5 bases, J shed 7 bases, and the junction held 21 bases outside the gene matches. CDR3 DNA: TGTGCCACCAGTGTTCCTAAGCGGTTCTCAGGGGGGAGAGGTGGCTACACCTTC. Its translation is CATSVPKRFSGGRGGYTF.

This clone occurred once. This chain uses TRBV10-3 with TRBJ2-2; possible D gene TRBD1, 7 bases. CDR1 and CDR2 (germline): ENHRY, SYGVKD. Between the trimmed V and J ends, which lost 4 bases and 7 bases, there was a span of 19 bases. This CDR3 has 16 amino acids. As DNA, the CDR3 is TGTGCCATCAGTGTCGGACAGGAGGGGGGCTTCGGGGAGCTGTTTTTT. The encoded protein is CAISVGQEGGFGELFF.

The gene calls are TRBV27 and TRBJ1-1; D is perhaps TRBD1 (6 bases). The CDR3 has 14 residues. Germline CDR1 MNHEY, CDR2 SMNVEV (reference sequence). The V end was cut by 7 bases, the J end by 4 bases, with 16 bases between. CDR3 amino acids: CASTPGALGTEAFF. CDR3 nucleotides: TGTGCCAGCACCCCAGGGGCATTGGGCACTGAAGCTTTCTTT.

The genes are TRBV6-1 and TRBJ2-7; 7 bases agree with TRBD1. With V trimmed by 0 bases and J by 6 bases, 5 bases remained unmatched. Germline-derived CDR1 and CDR2 are MNHNS and SASEGT. The CDR3 consists of 14 residues. The CDR3 reads CASSEAVAGGEQYF. The CDR3 nucleotides are TGTGCCAGCAGTGAAGCAGTGGCAGGGGGCGAGCAGTACTTC.

The CDR3 nucleotides read TGTGCCAGCAGCTTCCAGGGGCTAAGTACAAACACCATATATTTT. Encoded protein: CASSFQGLSTNTIYF. The rearrangement links TRBV11-2 to TRBJ1-3, with a tentative D call TRBD1 (6 bases). V dropped 3 bases and J dropped 6 bases, with 15 bases sitting between them. Germline V lookup: CDR1 SGHAT, CDR2 FQNNGV. This CDR3 has 15 amino acids. The full variable domain, in which reference TRBV11-2 and TRBJ1-3 provide the parts outside the CDR3, is EAGVAQSPRYKIIEKRQSVAFWCNPISGHATLYWYQQILGQGPKLLIQFQNNGVVDDSQLPKDRFSAERLKGVDSTLKIQPAKLEDSAVYLCASSFQGLSTNTIYFGEGSWLTVV.

V is TRBV30 and J is TRBJ1-6; tentative D call: TRBD1 (5 bases). The CDR3 is made up of 14 amino acids. Germline V lookup: CDR1 GTSNPN, CDR2 SVGIG (reference sequence). V was pared by 3 bases and J by 2 bases, with 8 bases between. In DNA, the CDR3 is TGTGCCTGGAGCAGGGCGACCTATAATTCACCCCTCCACTTT. This translates into CAWSRATYNSPLHF.

This rearrangement joins TRBV6-5 to TRBJ1-5; D may be TRBD1 (6 bases). The CDR3 loop spans 12 amino acids. Trimming pared 10 bases from V and 7 bases from J, leaving 14 bases between. Looked up from germline, CDR1 is MNHEY and CDR2 is SVGAGI. CDR3 coding DNA: TGTGCCACTTCGACAGGAACCCAGCCCCAGCATTTT. This encodes CATSTGTQPQHF.

This sequence joins TRBV5-4 and TRBJ1-1; tentatively, D is TRBD1 (6 bases). Germline-derived CDR1 and CDR2 are SGHNT and YYREEE (reference sequence). V lost 0 bases and J 5 bases, leaving 11 bases between the germline ends. The CDR3 contains 14 residues. The CDR3: CASSLDRERTEAFF. CDR3 sequence (DNA): TGTGCCAGCAGCTTGGACAGGGAAAGGACTGAAGCTTTCTTT.

The genes are TRBV4-2 and TRBJ2-7, with 7 bases identical to TRBD2. The CDR3 contains 14 residues. The V and J ends lost 0 bases and 6 bases, in that order; junction bases with no gene match: 5. Germline lookup yields CDR1 LGHNA and CDR2 YNFKEQ. CDR3 region: CASSQEGGGGEQYF. CDR3 nucleotide sequence: TGTGCCAGCAGCCAAGAAGGCGGGGGAGGCGAGCAGTACTTC.

The rearrangement joins TRBV5-4 to TRBJ1-5; 7 positions agree with TRBD1. Germline V CDR1 and CDR2: SGHNT, YYREEE (reference sequence). This CDR3 has 13 amino acids. V gave up 2 bases and J gave up 7 bases; unmatched junction bases: 3. CDR3 protein: CASSFGTVQPQHF. The CDR3 DNA reads as TGTGCCAGCAGCTTCGGGACAGTGCAGCCCCAGCATTTT.

The gene calls are TRBV5-1 and TRBJ1-6, with TRBD1 identical over 7 bases. Germline CDR1 and CDR2: SGHRS and YFSETQ. With V trimmed by 3 bases and J by 7 bases, 4 bases remained unmatched. The CDR3 length is 14 residues. The CDR3 reads CASSSGQTNSPLHF. The CDR3 DNA reads as TGCGCCAGCAGCTCGGGACAGACCAATTCACCCCTCCACTTT. Together with reference TRBV5-1 and TRBJ1-6, the CDR3 gives the full variable domain: KAGVTQTPRYLIKTRGQQVTLSCSPISGHRSVSWYQQTPGQGLQFLFEYFSETQRNKGNFPGRFSGRQFSNSRSEMNVSTLELGDSALYLCASSSGQTNSPLHFGNGTRLTVT.

J is TRBJ2-5 and V is TRBV24-1; 11 nucleotides align to TRBD1. Germline CDR1 is KGHDR and CDR2 is SFDVKD. The CDR3 runs to 17 residues. V dropped 3 bases and J dropped 2; count of bases not matched to a gene: 7. Here the CDR3 reads CATSDPAGQGAQETQYF. DNA of the CDR3: TGTGCCACCAGTGATCCCGCCGGACAGGGGGCTCAAGAGACCCAGTACTTC.

This chain connects TRBV7-3 to TRBJ2-3; D not certain. Per germline, CDR1 SGHTA and CDR2 FQGTGA. This CDR3 contains 13 residues. Between the trimmed V and J ends, which lost 7 bases and 8 bases, there was a span of 16 bases. For the CDR3, the DNA is TGTGCCAGCAATCCCCCCCCCTATTTTACGCAGTATTTT. Encoded protein: CASNPPPYFTQYF.

For this clone: The sample carries other DNA sequences with the same CDR3. The genes are TRBV5-1 and TRBJ2-2; TRBD1 matches at 8 bases. Looked up from germline, CDR1 is SGHRS and CDR2 is YFSETQ. With 4 bases clipped from V and 5 bases from J, the junction kept 7 bases outside the gene matches. The CDR3 is made up of 15 amino acids. This CDR3 is CASSLGQGGTGELFF. DNA for the CDR3: TGCGCCAGCAGCCTCGGACAGGGTGGTACCGGGGAGCTGTTTTTT.

Here the CDR3 DNA reads TGTGCCAGCAGTCAGGGTGACAATGAGCAGTTCTTC. It is translated as CASSQGDNEQFF. The V gene is TRBV7-9, the J gene TRBJ2-1, with D possibly being TRBD1 (5 bases). The CDR3 totals 12 residues. Germline V lookup: CDR1 SEHNR, CDR2 FQNEAQ (reference sequence). Trimming took off 6 bases at V and 5 bases at J, with 8 bases between the two ends.

The chain recombines TRBV12-3 or TRBV12-4 with TRBJ2-5; no clear D gene. V gave up 4 bases and J gave up 7 bases, with 10 bases separating them. There are 12 residues in the CDR3. The chain's CDR3 is CASSSRVGTQYF. In DNA form, the CDR3 reads TGTGCCAGCAGTTCCCGGGTTGGGACCCAGTACTTC.

The chain is built from TRBV15 and TRBJ1-1, with 8 bases matching TRBD1. Germline-derived CDR1 and CDR2 are LNHNV and YYDKDF (reference sequence). The CDR3 consists of 15 residues. The trim removed 0 bases at V and 6 bases at J, leaving 6 bases unmatched. The CDR3 bases are TGTGCCACCAGCAGAGATTGGACAGGGTCGGCTGAAGCTTTCTTT. As protein: CATSRDWTGSAEAFF.

The chain carries TRBV5-5 and TRBJ1-2; a weak D match, TRBD1 (5 bases). From germline, CDR1 is SGHKS and CDR2 YYEKEE (reference sequence). Trimming stripped 1 base from V and 2 bases from J, with 12 bases between. This CDR3 comprises 15 residues. In DNA form, the CDR3 reads TGTGCCAGCAGCTTGCGGTGGCAGGGAAACTATGGCTACACCTTC. This sequence encodes CASSLRWQGNYGYTF.

The V call is TRBV13, the J call TRBJ2-7, with 9 bases matching TRBD2. J was trimmed by 2 bases and V by 0 bases; bases with no gene match: 8. The CDR3 sequence is 17 residues long. CDR1 and CDR2 (germline): PRHDT, FYEKMQ (reference sequence). CDR3 protein: CASSLGEGAGGPYEQYF. The DNA for the CDR3 is TGTGCCAGCAGCTTAGGCGAGGGGGCGGGGGGGCCCTACGAGCAGTACTTC.

The genes are TRBV9 and TRBJ2-1; D remains ambiguous. The CDR3 extends over 16 amino acids. Per the germline V gene, CDR1 is SGDLS and CDR2 is YYNGEE. With 2 bases removed from V and 6 bases from J, the gap between germline ends came to 18 bases. This CDR3 reads CASSVMRVEPRNEQFF. CDR3 DNA: TGTGCCAGCAGCGTCATGAGAGTTGAACCCCGCAATGAGCAGTTCTTC.

The CDR3 reads CASSPDRGRGYTF. DNA for the CDR3: TGTGCCAGCAGCCCGGACAGGGGGCGTGGCTACACCTTC. V and J are TRBV11-2 and TRBJ1-2; 11 bases are shared with TRBD1. The CDR3 runs to 13 residues. Germline assignment: CDR1 SGHAT and CDR2 FQNNGV. J gave up 7 bases and V 5 bases, and 3 bases lay outside the gene matches.